This T cell receptor beta chain was captured in a study of low-dose radiotherapy and immunotherapy resistance in tumors. On the study more broadly: The regimen for patients comprised intravenous nivolumab 240 mg every two weeks plus intravenous ipilimumab 1 mg/kg every six weeks. Every two weeks, one day ahead of radiation and immunotherapy, cyclophosphamide 200 mg/m2 was given (intravenously).

TRAV- and TRBV-specific primers primed first-strand cDNA, covering alpha and beta chains. The TCRs were subjected to amplification over around 18 PCR cycles employing a constant-region primer in conjunction with a V-primer adapter. The mRNA that was isolated underwent amplification by in vitro transcription. TCRdb recomputed calls from the reads with MiXCR, one row per CDR3 protein. The repertoire consists of 65,000 to 85,000 distinct CDR3 sequences, with less than 20% occurring once and the leading ten covering roughly 1.4%. Time point meaning: after trial treatment. Documented treatment: LDRT plus nivolumab, ipilimumab, low-dose cyclophosphamide and aspirin (RACIN trial). Eligibility required advanced solid tumors lacking tumor-infiltrating lymphocytes. This clonotype was detected many times. The sequencing here drew on PBMCs, taken after low-dose radiotherapy plus immunotherapy. The TCR was taken from a male donor with prostate cancer.

Here the CDR3 reads CSAPPSVPGAETQYF. The DNA of the CDR3 is TGCAGTGCTCCGCCCTCGGTCCCCGGCGCAGAGACCCAGTACTTC. This sequence joins TRBV20-1 and TRBJ2-5; no firm D call. Germline CDR1 DFQATT, CDR2 SNEGSKA (reference sequence). This CDR3 comprises 15 residues. V lost 5 bases, J lost 4 bases, and 20 bases lay in between.